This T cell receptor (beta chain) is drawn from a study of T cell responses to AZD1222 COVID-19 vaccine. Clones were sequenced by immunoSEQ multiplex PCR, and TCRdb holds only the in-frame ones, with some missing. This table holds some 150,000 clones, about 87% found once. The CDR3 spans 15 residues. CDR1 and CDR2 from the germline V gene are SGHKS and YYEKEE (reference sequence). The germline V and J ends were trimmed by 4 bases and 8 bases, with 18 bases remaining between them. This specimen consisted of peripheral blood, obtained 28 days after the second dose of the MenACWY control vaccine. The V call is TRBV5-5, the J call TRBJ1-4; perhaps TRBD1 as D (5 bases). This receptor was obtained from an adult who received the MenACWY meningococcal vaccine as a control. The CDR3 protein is CASSQNGDVGEKLFF. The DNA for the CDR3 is TGTGCCAGCAGCCAAAACGGGGACGTAGGGGAAAAACTGTTTTTT.